One sample yielded the 9 T cell receptor beta chains listed below, sequenced in a study of OX40 agonist ivuxolimab in advanced cancers. Data came from immunoSEQ multiplex PCR; TCRdb stores just in-frame clones and leaves some out. The sample lists around 41,000 clones; approximately 90% were seen once. Sample: CD4+ or CD8+ T cells sorted from blood, taken in a trial of the OX40 agonist ivuxolimab. The receptors shown here come from an adult with an advanced solid tumor such as melanoma, head and neck, liver or kidney cancer.

The chain employs TRBV6-1 and TRBJ2-2; 8 bases map to TRBD2. Germline CDR1 is MNHNS and CDR2 is SASEGT. This CDR3 comprises 15 residues. The V segment lost 4 bases and the J segment 4 bases; nucleotides outside the gene matches: 5. In DNA form, the CDR3 reads TGTGCCAGCAGTGCCGTAGCGGGATTCACCGGGGAGCTGTTTTTT. Amino acids: CASSAVAGFTGELFF.

The chain links TRBV28 to TRBJ2-5; D is ambiguous. Trimming removed 2 bases from V and 5 bases from J, with 6 bases in between. The length of the CDR3 is 12 residues. CDR1 is MDHEN, CDR2 SYDVKM, per germline. The CDR3 nucleotides read TGTGCCAGCAGTTTAAGGGATGAGACCCAGTACTTC. It encodes CASSLRDETQYF.

This clone was seen once. V usage is TRBV27 and J usage is TRBJ2-3; D uncertain. Trimming shortened V by 6 bases and J by 1 base, and 11 bases separated the two germline ends. CDR1 is MNHEY, CDR2 SMNVEV, per germline (reference sequence). The CDR3 totals 14 residues. The CDR3 region has the DNA TGTGCCAGCAGACACACGGAGCGCACAGATACGCAGTATTTT. Amino acid sequence: CASRHTERTDTQYF.

The chain joins TRBV27 to TRBJ1-5; D gene uncertain. The V end lost 5 bases, the J end lost 3 bases, and 11 bases lay between the germline ends. This CDR3 region has 14 residues. Germline CDR1 MNHEY, CDR2 SMNVEV (reference sequence). This CDR3 reads CASSPTEPNQPQHF. As DNA, the CDR3 is TGTGCCAGCAGTCCGACGGAGCCCAATCAGCCCCAGCATTTT.

This clone was picked up a small number of times. This chain uses TRBV28 with TRBJ2-2; 8 bases match TRBD2. Unmatched junction bases numbered 9, after V lost 7 bases and J lost 5 bases. Per the germline V gene, CDR1 is MDHEN and CDR2 is SYDVKM. CDR3 size: 15 residues. The CDR3 nucleotides read TGTGCCAGCATTAGACGGGCGGGAGGAACCGGGGAGCTGTTTTTT. This sequence encodes CASIRRAGGTGELFF.

This clone has just one count. The CDR3 DNA is TGCGCCAGCAGCTTGGGGGGAATGGATGGCTACACCTTC. Its protein is CASSLGGMDGYTF. The chain has TRBV5-1 and TRBJ1-2; D remains unclear. Trimming took off 0 bases at V and 6 bases at J, with 9 bases between the two ends. CDR1 is SGHRS, CDR2 YFSETQ, per germline. The CDR3 runs 13 residues.

J is TRBJ1-1 and V is TRBV6-1; D is unclear. Germline CDR1 reads MNHNS; CDR2 reads SASEGT. This CDR3 region has 12 residues. Trimming removed 7 bases from V and 4 bases from J, with 10 bases in between. CDR3 DNA sequence: TGTGCCAGCAAAGTTTATCCCACTGAAGCTTTCTTT. Amino acid sequence: CASKVYPTEAFF.

The chain carries TRBV6-1 and TRBJ1-5, with D tentatively TRBD1 (5 bases). CDR1 is MNHNS and CDR2 is SASEGT in the germline V gene. The CDR3 consists of 19 residues. The V end was cut by 0 bases, the J end by 3 bases, with 21 bases between. The CDR3 DNA reads TGTGCCAGCAGTGAAGCGGGGGTTGGGGGGATGAACTACAATCAGCCCCAGCATTTT. Protein sequence: CASSEAGVGGMNYNQPQHF.

The rearrangement links TRBV11-2 to TRBJ1-4, with D maybe TRBD1 (5 bases). Germline values: CDR1 SGHAT, CDR2 FQNNGV. The CDR3 is 18 amino acids. Trimming stripped 5 bases from V and 0 bases from J, with 19 bases between. The DNA for the CDR3 is TGTGCCAGCAGCCCGGGACGCAGAATCGTCGCAACTAATGAAAAACTGTTTTTT. The encoded protein is CASSPGRRIVATNEKLFF.